Listed here are 18 T cell receptor beta chains from one sample, sequenced in a study of T cell changes during pregnancy in multiple sclerosis. This table comes from immunoSEQ multiplex PCR, and its TCRdb copy is limited to in-frame clones, with some not included. The sample holds some 97,000 clones, approximately 94% seen once. The starting material was peripheral blood, obtained in the second trimester of pregnancy. These receptors originate from a female donor with multiple sclerosis, enrolled in a pregnancy study.

The V gene is TRBV6-1, the J gene TRBJ1-5, with 8 bases aligning to TRBD1. CDR3 length: 16 residues. V lost 2 bases to trimming and J lost 1 base; unmatched junction nucleotides: 4. The germline CDR1 and CDR2 sequences are MNHNS and SASEGT. The CDR3 DNA reads TGTGCCAGCAGTGAATTCAACAGGGGGAGCAATCAGCCCCAGCATTTT. It yields the protein CASSEFNRGSNQPQHF.

The CDR3 protein is CASSLSGYGYTF. CDR3 sequence (DNA): TGTGCCAGCAGCCTCTCCGGCTATGGCTACACCTTC. The chain joins TRBV11-2 to TRBJ1-2; D is ambiguous. Germline V gives CDR1 SGHAT, CDR2 FQNNGV. The CDR3 totals 12 residues. Trimming removed 5 bases from V and 4 bases from J, with 8 bases in between.

J is TRBJ1-3 and V is TRBV28; possible D gene TRBD1, 6 bases. The CDR3 is made up of 12 amino acids. Germline CDR1 MDHEN, CDR2 SYDVKM. V lost 2 bases and J lost 15, with 14 bases in between. The CDR3 coding sequence is TGTGCCAGCAGTTTAGCCCCCACAGGGAGATATTTT. The encoded protein is CASSLAPTGRYF.

The chain combines TRBV28 with TRBJ1-2; D unresolved. V dropped 2 bases and J dropped 4 bases, with 8 bases sitting between them. The CDR3 sequence is 13 residues long. Germline assignment: CDR1 MDHEN and CDR2 SYDVKM. This chain's CDR3 is CASSLGSGYGYTF. CDR3 DNA sequence: TGTGCCAGCAGTTTAGGCAGTGGCTATGGCTACACCTTC.

This sequence joins TRBV10-2 and TRBJ1-2; no reliable D call. V lost 2 bases and J lost 4, with 14 bases in between. The germline gives CDR1 WSHSY, CDR2 SAAADI. The CDR3 extends over 15 amino acids. CDR3 in amino acids: CASSELGGSTYGYTF. The CDR3 nucleotides are TGCGCCAGCAGTGAGCTTGGCGGGTCCACCTATGGCTACACCTTC.

CDR3 sequence: CASSLTGLGDNEQFF. The CDR3 DNA follows: TGCGCCAGCAGCTTGACAGGGCTAGGGGACAATGAGCAGTTCTTC. The chain joins TRBV5-1 to TRBJ2-1; possible D gene TRBD1, 6 bases. Germline loops: CDR1 SGHRS, CDR2 YFSETQ. The V and J ends lost 1 base and 5 bases respectively, with 13 bases between them. The CDR3 loop spans 15 amino acids.

V usage is TRBV5-1 and J usage is TRBJ2-5; D may be TRBD1 (6 bases). Trimming shortened V by 3 bases and J by 2 bases, and 11 bases separated the two germline ends. Germline V gene data show CDR1 as SGHRS and CDR2 as YFSETQ. The CDR3 has 14 residues. CDR3 in amino acids: CASSWGQPQETQYF. In DNA, the CDR3 is TGCGCCAGCAGCTGGGGGCAGCCACAAGAGACCCAGTACTTC.

V usage is TRBV18 and J usage is TRBJ2-1; a possible D gene is TRBD1 (6 bases). V was clipped by 8 bases and J by 1 base, with 18 bases between them. Germline V lookup: CDR1 KGHSH, CDR2 LQKENI. The CDR3 is 16 amino acids. Here the CDR3 DNA reads TGTGCCAGCGGCGCCACAGGGATGATGTCCTACAATGAGCAGTTCTTC. This translates into CASGATGMMSYNEQFF.

This rearrangement joins TRBV13 to TRBJ2-7; 10 nucleotides line up with TRBD1. V lost 5 bases to trimming and J lost 2 bases; unmatched junction nucleotides: 12. This CDR3 is 17 amino acids long. CDR1 and CDR2 from the germline V gene are PRHDT and FYEKMQ (reference sequence). The CDR3: CASSLKGRTGGPYEQYF. The CDR3 DNA follows: TGTGCCAGCAGCCTAAAAGGACGGACAGGGGGACCCTACGAGCAGTACTTC.

This clone was detected once. V is TRBV30 and J is TRBJ2-3; 11 bases line up with TRBD2. From germline, CDR1 is GTSNPN and CDR2 SVGIG (reference sequence). The CDR3 is made up of 14 amino acids. Unmatched junction bases numbered 0, after V lost 0 bases and J lost 4 bases. The CDR3 DNA reads TGTGCCTGGAGTGTTAGCGGGGGGGCAGATACGCAGTATTTT. Its protein is CAWSVSGGADTQYF. Drawing the rest from reference TRBV30 and TRBJ2-3, the complete variable domain is SQTIHQWPATLVQPVGSPLSLECTVEGTSNPNLYWYRQAAGRGLQLLFYSVGIGQISSEVPQNLSASRPQDRQFILSSKKLLLSDSGFYLCAWSVSGGADTQYFGPGTRLTVL.

This clone has just one count. V and J are TRBV23-1 and TRBJ1-2, with a tentative D call TRBD1 (5 bases). TRBV23-1 is noted as an ORF with a role that remains uncertain. Trimming pared 0 bases from V and 6 bases from J, leaving 11 bases between. CDR3 length: 14 amino acids. The CDR3 DNA follows: TGCGCCAGCAGTCAATCACGGGGGAGGGATGGCTACACCTTC. Amino acid sequence: CASSQSRGRDGYTF.

The V and J genes are TRBV19 and TRBJ1-5; TRBD1 matches 8 bases. The CDR3 extends over 15 amino acids. V lost 7 bases to trimming and J lost 9 bases; unmatched junction nucleotides: 14. CDR1 LNHDA and CDR2 SQIVND come from the germline V gene (reference sequence). The CDR3 is CASNTGGTGHWPQHF. The DNA of the CDR3 is TGTGCCAGTAATACAGGGGGTACGGGTCACTGGCCCCAGCATTTT.

This sequence joins TRBV28 and TRBJ2-5, with 7 bases that match TRBD2. This CDR3 comprises 17 residues. The trim removed 4 bases at V and 2 bases at J, leaving 13 bases unmatched. Germline V gene lookup returns CDR1 MDHEN and CDR2 SYDVKM. DNA for the CDR3: TGTGCCAGCAGTTCCATGAAGCGGGGCTGGTTACAAGAGACCCAGTACTTC. Its translation is CASSSMKRGWLQETQYF.

V is TRBV5-5 and J is TRBJ1-4; 8 positions match TRBD1. Germline CDR1 and CDR2: SGHKS and YYEKEE (reference sequence). This CDR3 is built from 17 residues. V lost 4 bases and J lost 5; bases outside the gene matches: 13. In nucleotides, the CDR3 is TGTGCCAGCAGCCTACGGACAGGGACCCCTCCCAATGAAAAACTGTTTTTT. Amino acids: CASSLRTGTPPNEKLFF.

This chain connects TRBV28 to TRBJ2-1; D unclear. V lost 3 bases, J lost 4 bases, and 10 bases lay in between. CDR1 MDHEN and CDR2 SYDVKM come from the germline V gene. The CDR3 covers 14 residues. The DNA of the CDR3 is TGTGCCAGCAGTTTTTCTAACGGGTACAATGAGCAGTTCTTC. Translation gives CASSFSNGYNEQFF.

This rearrangement joins TRBV5-5 to TRBJ1-1; D gene ambiguous. The CDR3 runs 13 residues. The germline V gene encodes CDR1 SGHKS and CDR2 YYEKEE (reference sequence). Trimming removed 5 bases from V and 0 bases from J, with 8 bases in between. The CDR3 bases are TGTGCCAGCAGATGGGAGTTGAACACTGAAGCTTTCTTT. This encodes CASRWELNTEAFF. Full variable domain (remainder filled in from reference TRBV5-5 and TRBJ1-1): DAGVTQSPTHLIKTRGQQVTLRCSPISGHKSVSWYQQVLGQGPQFIFQYYEKEERGRGNFPDRFSARQFPNYSSELNVNALLLGDSALYLCASRWELNTEAFFGQGTRLTVV.

The chain links TRBV9 to TRBJ2-3, with D unclear. The germline V gene has CDR1 SGDLS and CDR2 YYNGEE. The CDR3 spans 14 residues. Trimming stripped 4 bases from V and 0 bases from J, with 9 bases between. The CDR3 loop reads CASSPQTSTDTQYF. CDR3 in DNA: TGTGCCAGCAGCCCCCAGACTAGCACAGATACGCAGTATTTT.

V usage is TRBV30 and J usage is TRBJ1-6; D uncertain. CDR1 and CDR2 from the germline V gene are GTSNPN and SVGIG (reference sequence). This CDR3 spans 16 amino acids. V lost 0 bases to trimming and J lost 0 bases, with 9 bases between them. CDR3 in DNA: TGTGCCTGGAGTGTACTACGACCCTCCTATAATTCACCCCTCCACTTT. Protein: CAWSVLRPSYNSPLHF.